This TCR beta chain was captured by sequencing in a study of T cells expressing NK-cell markers. Study context: Seven donors tested HCMV-seropositive and one tested seronegative among the eight sequenced.

This CDR3 is built from 16 residues. Germline V gives CDR1 SNHLY, CDR2 FYNNEI. The authors generated TCR beta cDNA through 5'RACE template switching with UMIs. Reprocessing the 5' RACE reads, TCRdb reports a single entry for every CDR3 protein and omits DNA. The sample spans 150,000 to 170,000 distinct CDR3 sequences; the ten largest clones claim around 35%. The genes are TRBV2 and TRBJ2-5; no DNA is available, so the TRBD2 call from TCRdb remains unchecked. The receptor comes from a woman in her forties or fifties in good health. Sequencing used blood T cells: a sorted CD56 or NKG2C T cell subset, CD4+ or CD8+ T cells, or bulk PBMC T cells (not recorded which). The CDR3 loop reads CASSVGTSGRQETQYF.